This entry is about one T cell receptor beta chain. Its antigen is unidentified. The data derive from a study of long-term antiretroviral therapy in people with HIV. Germline CDR1 and CDR2: LNHDA and SQIVND (reference sequence). Between the trimmed V and J ends, which lost 4 bases and 1 base, there was a span of 13 bases. This CDR3 contains 15 residues. The run of the v3.0 immunoSEQ assay was at survey level. Produced via immunoSEQ multiplex PCR; TCRdb's table is partial and in-frame only. The profile shows about 25,000 clones, roughly 93% of them singletons. Notes on the study in general: Within the repertoire, clones expanded before ART were dominant at all time points.

The cryopreserved samples used held about 1-10 million PBMC prior to extraction of DNA. The specimen comprised unsorted PBMCs, sampled 7.6 years after starting antiretroviral therapy. The clonotype originates from a woman aged 40 to 50 with HIV. This chain uses TRBV19 with TRBJ1-1, with D perhaps matching TRBD1 (5 bases). In DNA form, the CDR3 reads TGTGCCAGTAGTAAATCCGGGACTCGGAACACTGAAGCTTTCTTT. Amino acids: CASSKSGTRNTEAFF. Full variable domain (missing parts from reference TRBV19 and TRBJ1-1): DGGITQSPKYLFRKEGQNVTLSCEQNLNHDAMYWYRQDPGQGLRLIYYSQIVNDFQKGDIAEGYSVSREKKESFPLTVTSAQKNPTAFYLCASSKSGTRNTEAFFGQGTRLTVV.